This T cell receptor (beta chain) was sequenced for a study of response to subunit inactivated influenza vaccine. TCRdb reprocessed the RT-PCR reads with MiXCR, giving one entry per CDR3 protein. The sample consists of roughly 780,000 distinct CDR3 sequences, around 20% of them appearing once. CDR3 length: 13 residues. Trimming removed 9 bases from V and 7 bases from J; junction bases left unmatched: 6. Germline assignment: CDR1 LNHNV and CDR2 YYDKDF (reference sequence). This clonotype was found a few times. The sequence was obtained from a man aged 45-65 years who received an inactivated influenza vaccine. The V and J genes are TRBV15 and TRBJ1-6; 7 nucleotides agree with TRBD1. The source material was PBMCs from blood, sampled 4 to 6 days after vaccination. CDR3 DNA sequence: TGTGCCACGACGACAGGGAAAAATTCACCCCTCCACTTT. It translates to CATTTGKNSPLHF.